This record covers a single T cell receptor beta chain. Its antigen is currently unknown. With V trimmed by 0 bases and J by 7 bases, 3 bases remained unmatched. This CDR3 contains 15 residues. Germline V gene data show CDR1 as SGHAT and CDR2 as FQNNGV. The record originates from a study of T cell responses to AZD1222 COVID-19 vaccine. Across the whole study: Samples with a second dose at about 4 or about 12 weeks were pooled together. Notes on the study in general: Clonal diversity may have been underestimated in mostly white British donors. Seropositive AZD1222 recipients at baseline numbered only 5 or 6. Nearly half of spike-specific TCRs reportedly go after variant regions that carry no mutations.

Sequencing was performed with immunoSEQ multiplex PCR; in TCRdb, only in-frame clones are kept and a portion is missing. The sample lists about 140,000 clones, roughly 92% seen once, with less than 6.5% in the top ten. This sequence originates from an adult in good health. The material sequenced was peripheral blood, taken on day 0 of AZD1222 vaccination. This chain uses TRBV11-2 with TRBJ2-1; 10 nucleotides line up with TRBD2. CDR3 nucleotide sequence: TGTGCCAGCAGCTTAGAAGCGGGAGGGTGGAATGAGCAGTTCTTC. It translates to CASSLEAGGWNEQFF.